This T cell receptor beta chain was found in a study of cytomegalovirus exposure and HLA in healthy donors. Findings and caveats of the study: Later analysis associated a missense DCLRE1C variant with TCR beta V- and J-gene trimming.

PCR used 60 Vbeta primers and 13 Jbeta primers. The data were produced by immunoSEQ multiplex PCR, yet TCRdb's version contains in-frame clones alone and is incomplete. The data show some 190,000 clones, with 82% seen just once and approximately 1.5% held by the top ten. In regard to this clone: Its specificity is not known.

The V segment lost 1 base and the J segment 9 bases; nucleotides outside the gene matches: 24. The CDR3 runs 21 residues. CDR1 and CDR2 from the germline V gene are MGHRA and YSYEKL. The chain carries TRBV4-1 and TRBJ2-4, with TRBD2 identical over 10 bases. What was sequenced was PBMCs. The receptor was isolated from a man in his forties in good health and CMV-seronegative. The CDR3 region is CASSQGGSISSGGSFPSIQYF. The CDR3 DNA reads as TGCGCCAGCAGCCAAGGAGGGTCTATAAGTAGCGGGGGGTCGTTTCCCAGCATTCAGTACTTC.